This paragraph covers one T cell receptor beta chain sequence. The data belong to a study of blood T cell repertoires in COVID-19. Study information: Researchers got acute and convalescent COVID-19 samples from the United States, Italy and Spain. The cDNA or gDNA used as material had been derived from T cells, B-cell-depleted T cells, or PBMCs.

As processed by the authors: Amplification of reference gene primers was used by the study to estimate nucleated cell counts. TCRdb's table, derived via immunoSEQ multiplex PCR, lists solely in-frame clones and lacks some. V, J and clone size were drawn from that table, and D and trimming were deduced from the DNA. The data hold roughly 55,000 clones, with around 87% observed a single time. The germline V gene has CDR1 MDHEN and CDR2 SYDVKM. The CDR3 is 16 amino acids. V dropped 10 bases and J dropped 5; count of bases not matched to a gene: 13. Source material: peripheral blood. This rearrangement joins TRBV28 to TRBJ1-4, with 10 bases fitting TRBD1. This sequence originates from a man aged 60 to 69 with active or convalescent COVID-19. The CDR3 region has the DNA TGTGCCATTTCGAATAAACCGGGACAGGGGAATGAAAAACTGTTTTTT. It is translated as CAISNKPGQGNEKLFF.